This T cell receptor beta chain was identified in a study of blood T cell repertoires in COVID-19. About the research overall: The United States, Italy and Spain were the sources of the acute and convalescent COVID-19 samples.

J gave up 5 bases and V 3 bases, and 3 bases lay outside the gene matches. Germline V gene lookup returns CDR1 SNHLY and CDR2 FYNNEI. The CDR3 runs 13 residues. Authors' analysis steps: Amplification from reference gene primers served as the basis for estimated nucleated cell counts. TCRdb's table, derived via immunoSEQ multiplex PCR, lists solely in-frame clones and lacks some. The D gene and trimming were derived from the DNA, and the V and J assignments and clone size from that table. Among about 440,000 clones, about 89% were seen once, and the ten largest hold roughly 4.3%. This sequence joins TRBV2 and TRBJ2-7, with 8 bases aligning to TRBD1. The sequence was obtained from a woman in her thirties with acute or convalescent COVID-19. The sample was peripheral blood. The CDR3 coding sequence is TGTGCCAGCAGTGAGGACAGGGACAACGAGCAGTACTTC. It specifies CASSEDRDNEQYF.